The entry that follows covers one T cell receptor (beta chain) sequence. These data originate in a study of CD4+ T cells in melanoma. Assay used: immunoSEQ multiplex PCR; TCRdb lists only in-frame clones, some missing. The sample includes 6,400 or so clones, approximately 70% of them seen just once. The V end lost 3 bases, the J end lost 3 bases, and 6 bases lay between the germline ends. This CDR3 comprises 13 residues. Looked up from germline, CDR1 is LNHDA and CDR2 is SQIVND (reference sequence). This chain joins TRBV19 and TRBJ2-1; TRBD2 is a possible D gene (5 bases). What was sequenced was cells from a culture (not recorded whether cultured in vitro). This clonotype was sampled from a human donor with melanoma. CDR3 protein: CASSMDFYNEQFF. The CDR3 DNA sequence: TGTGCCAGTAGTATGGACTTCTACAATGAGCAGTTCTTC.